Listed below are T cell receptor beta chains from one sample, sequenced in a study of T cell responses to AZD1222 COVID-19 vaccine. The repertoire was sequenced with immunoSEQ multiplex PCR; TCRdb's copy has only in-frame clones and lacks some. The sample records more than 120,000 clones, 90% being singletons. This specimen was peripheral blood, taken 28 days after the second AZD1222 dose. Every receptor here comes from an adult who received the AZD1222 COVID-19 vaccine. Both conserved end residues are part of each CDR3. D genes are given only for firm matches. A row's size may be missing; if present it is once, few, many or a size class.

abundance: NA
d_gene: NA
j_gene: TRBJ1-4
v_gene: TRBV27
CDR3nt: TGTGCCAGCAGTTGGGGGGGACTTGGTGAAAAACTGTTTTTT
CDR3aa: CASSWGGLGEKLFF

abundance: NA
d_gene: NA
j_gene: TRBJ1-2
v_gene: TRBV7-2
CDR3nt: TGTGCCAGCAGCGCCCTAGGAGTCGTCTATGGCTACACCTTC
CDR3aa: CASSALGVVYGYTF

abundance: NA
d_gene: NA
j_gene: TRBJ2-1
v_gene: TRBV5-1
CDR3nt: TGCGCCAGCAGCCTCAGTGGTAGCGGCAATGAGCAGTTCTTC
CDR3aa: CASSLSGSGNEQFF

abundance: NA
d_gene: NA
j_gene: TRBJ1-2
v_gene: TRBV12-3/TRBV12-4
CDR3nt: TGTGCCAGCAGTCTAGAGGGGTACTATGGCTACACCTTC
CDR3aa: CASSLEGYYGYTF

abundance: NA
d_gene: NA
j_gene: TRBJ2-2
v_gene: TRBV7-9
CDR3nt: TGTGCCAGCAGCTTAGGTGGGACAAACACCGGGGAGCTGTTTTTT
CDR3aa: CASSLGGTNTGELFF

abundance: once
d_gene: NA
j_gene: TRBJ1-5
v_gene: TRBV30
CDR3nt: TGTGCCTGGAGTGTCATCACGGGGGGTAGCAATCAGCCCCAGCATTTT
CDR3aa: CAWSVITGGSNQPQHF

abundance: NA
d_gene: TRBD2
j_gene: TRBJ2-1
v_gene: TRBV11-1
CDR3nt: TGTGCCAGCAGCTTACTAGCGGGGGGGCCCTACAATGAGCAGTTCTTC
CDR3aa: CASSLLAGGPYNEQFF

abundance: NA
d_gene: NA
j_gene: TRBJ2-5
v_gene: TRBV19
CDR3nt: TGTGCCAGTAGCATAACGACCGGCAGGGGAGTAGAAGAGACCCAGTACTTC
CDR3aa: CASSITTGRGVEETQYF

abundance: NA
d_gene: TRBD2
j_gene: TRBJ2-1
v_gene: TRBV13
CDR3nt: TGTGCCAGCAGCTCCCAAAGCAGGACTAGCGGGCTTTACAATGAGCAGTTCTTC
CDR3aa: CASSSQSRTSGLYNEQFF

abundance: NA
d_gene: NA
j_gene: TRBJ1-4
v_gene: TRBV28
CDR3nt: TGTGCCAGCAGTTTGTCAGGGGCTGGTAATGAAAAACTGTTTTTT
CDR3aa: CASSLSGAGNEKLFF

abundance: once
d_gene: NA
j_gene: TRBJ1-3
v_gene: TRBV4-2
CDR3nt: TGTGCCAGCAGCCAGGAACGGAACTCTGGAAACACCATATATTTT
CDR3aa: CASSQERNSGNTIYF

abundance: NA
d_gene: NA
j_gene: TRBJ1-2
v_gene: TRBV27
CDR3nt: TGTGCCAGCAGTTTATCCGACGGTGGCTATGGCTACACCTTC
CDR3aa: CASSLSDGGYGYTF

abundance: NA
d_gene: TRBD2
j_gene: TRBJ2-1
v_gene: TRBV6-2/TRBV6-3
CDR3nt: TGTGCCAGCAGTCGAGGCGGGACTAGCGGGCGCAATGAGCAGTTCTTC
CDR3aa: CASSRGGTSGRNEQFF

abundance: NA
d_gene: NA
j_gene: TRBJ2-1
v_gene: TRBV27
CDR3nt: TGTGCCAGCAGTTTGTCTGTTGGACCTGAGCAGTTCTTC
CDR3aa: CASSLSVGPEQFF

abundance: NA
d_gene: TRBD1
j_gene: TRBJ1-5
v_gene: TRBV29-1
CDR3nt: TGCAGCGTCCAAAGGGGACAGGGGCGCAATCAGCCCCAGCATTTT
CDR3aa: CSVQRGQGRNQPQHF

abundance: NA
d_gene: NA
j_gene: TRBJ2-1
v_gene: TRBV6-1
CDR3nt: TGTGCCAGCAGTGAAGGGACGGGACTTTCCTACAATGAGCAGTTCTTC
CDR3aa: CASSEGTGLSYNEQFF

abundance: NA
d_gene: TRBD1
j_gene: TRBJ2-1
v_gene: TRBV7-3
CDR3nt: TGTGCCAGCAGCCAACCGGGACAGGGGGTCCATGAGCAGTTCTTC
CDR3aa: CASSQPGQGVHEQFF

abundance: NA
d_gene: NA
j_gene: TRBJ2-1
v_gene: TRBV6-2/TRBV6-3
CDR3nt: TGTGCCAGCAGTTACACGGATTTACGGCGGTTGAGCTCCTACAATGAGCAGTTCTTC
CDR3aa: CASSYTDLRRLSSYNEQFF

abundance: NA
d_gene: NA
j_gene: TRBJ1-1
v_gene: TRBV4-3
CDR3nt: TGCGCCAGCAGCCAAGATATCGGGGCGCGGAACCCTGAAGCTTTCTTT
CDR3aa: CASSQDIGARNPEAFF

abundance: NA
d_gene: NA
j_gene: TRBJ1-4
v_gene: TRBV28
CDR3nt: TGTGCCAGCAGTTTAGCAGGGCTGGGGGAAAAACTGTTTTTT
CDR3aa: CASSLAGLGEKLFF

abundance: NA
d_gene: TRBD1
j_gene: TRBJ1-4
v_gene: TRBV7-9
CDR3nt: TGTGCCAGCAGCTCTCAGGGGGGAACTAATGAAAAACTGTTTTTT
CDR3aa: CASSSQGGTNEKLFF

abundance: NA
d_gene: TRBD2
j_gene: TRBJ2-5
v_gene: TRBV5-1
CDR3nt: TGCGCCAGCAGCTTAGCGGGGGGTGGAGAGACCCAGTACTTC
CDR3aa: CASSLAGGGETQYF

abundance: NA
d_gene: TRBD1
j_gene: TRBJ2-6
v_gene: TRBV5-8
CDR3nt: TGTGCCAGCAGCGACACGACAGGGGCGTCCTCTGGGGCCAACGTCCTGACTTTC
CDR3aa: CASSDTTGASSGANVLTF

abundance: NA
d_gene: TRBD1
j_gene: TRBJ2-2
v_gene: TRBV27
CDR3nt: TGTGCCAGCAGGGGGACAGGGGTCGGGGAGCTGTTTTTT
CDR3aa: CASRGTGVGELFF

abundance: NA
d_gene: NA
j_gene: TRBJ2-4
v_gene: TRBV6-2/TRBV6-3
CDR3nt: TGTGCCAGCAGTTTCCCGGACTCTTCCCAGTACTTC
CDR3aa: CASSFPDSSQYF

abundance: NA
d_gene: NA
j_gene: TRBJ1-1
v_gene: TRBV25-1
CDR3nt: TGTGCCAGCAGTGACAGCCAGACCGCCCGGCCTGAAGCTTTCTTT
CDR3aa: CASSDSQTARPEAFF

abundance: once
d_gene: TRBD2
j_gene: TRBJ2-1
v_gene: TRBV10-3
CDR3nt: TGTGCCATCAGTGACACTAGCGGGTTCTACAATGAGCAGTTCTTC
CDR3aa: CAISDTSGFYNEQFF

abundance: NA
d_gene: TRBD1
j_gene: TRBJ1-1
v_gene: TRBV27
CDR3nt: TGTGCCAGCAGGCGACAGGGGATGAACACTGAAGCTTTCTTT
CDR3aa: CASRRQGMNTEAFF

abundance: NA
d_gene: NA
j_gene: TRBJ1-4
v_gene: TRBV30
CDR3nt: TGTGCCTGGGCCTCGGGGGTTGAAAAACTGTTTTTT
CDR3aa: CAWASGVEKLFF

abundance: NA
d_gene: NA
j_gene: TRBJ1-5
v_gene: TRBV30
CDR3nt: TGTGCCTGGAGTAATGGGGCAGAAGGGGTAAGTCAGCCCCAGCATTTT
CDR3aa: CAWSNGAEGVSQPQHF

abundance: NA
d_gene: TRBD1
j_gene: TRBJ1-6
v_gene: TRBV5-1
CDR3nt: TGCGCCAGCAGCTCGACGGGACAGACGAATTCACCCCTCCACTTT
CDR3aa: CASSSTGQTNSPLHF

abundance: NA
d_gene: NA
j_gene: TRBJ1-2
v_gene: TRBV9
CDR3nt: TGTGCCAGCAGCGTAGATCAAGGGGGAGGCTACACCTTC
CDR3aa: CASSVDQGGGYTF

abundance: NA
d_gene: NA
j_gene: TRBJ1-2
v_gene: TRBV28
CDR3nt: TGTGCCAGCAGTCTCACCACGTATGGCTACACCTTC
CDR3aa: CASSLTTYGYTF

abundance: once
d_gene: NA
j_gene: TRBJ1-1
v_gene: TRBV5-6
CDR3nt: TGTGCCAGCAGCCGAACAGCTAACACTGAAGCTTTCTTT
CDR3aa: CASSRTANTEAFF

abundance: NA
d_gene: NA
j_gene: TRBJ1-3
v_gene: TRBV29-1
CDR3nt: TGCAGCGTCGTATCCCAAAAAGTCGGTGGAAACACCATATATTTT
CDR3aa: CSVVSQKVGGNTIYF

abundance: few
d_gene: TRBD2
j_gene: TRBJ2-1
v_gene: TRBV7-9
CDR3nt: TGTGCCAGCAGCAGCACGACGGGACTAGGATCATACAATGAGCAGTTCTTC
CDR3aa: CASSSTTGLGSYNEQFF

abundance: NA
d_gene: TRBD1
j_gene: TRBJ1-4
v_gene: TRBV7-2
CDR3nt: TGTGCCAGCAGCGTCCCGGGACAGGGCAAAAAACTGTTTTTT
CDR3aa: CASSVPGQGKKLFF

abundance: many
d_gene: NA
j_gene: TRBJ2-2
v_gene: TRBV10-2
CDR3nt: TGCGCCAGCAAAGTTGGACGAGGTTACACCGGGGAGCTGTTTTTT
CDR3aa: CASKVGRGYTGELFF

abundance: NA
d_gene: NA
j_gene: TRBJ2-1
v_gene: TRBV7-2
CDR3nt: TGTGCCAGCAGCCCCTCGACGGGGCGGGCCTACAATGAGCAGTTCTTC
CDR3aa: CASSPSTGRAYNEQFF

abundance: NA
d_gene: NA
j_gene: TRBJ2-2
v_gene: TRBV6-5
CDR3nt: TGTGCCAGCAGCCAGACGAACACCGGGGAGCTGTTTTTT
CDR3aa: CASSQTNTGELFF

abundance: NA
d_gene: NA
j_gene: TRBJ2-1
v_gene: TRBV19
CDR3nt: TGTGCCAGTAGTATAGGGGGGTCTTGGGGTTTAGAGCAGTTCTTC
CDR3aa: CASSIGGSWGLEQFF

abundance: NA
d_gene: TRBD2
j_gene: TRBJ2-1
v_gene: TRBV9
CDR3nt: TGTGCCAGCAATGAGCGGGAGTCTTCTGATGAGCAGTTCTTC
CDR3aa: CASNERESSDEQFF

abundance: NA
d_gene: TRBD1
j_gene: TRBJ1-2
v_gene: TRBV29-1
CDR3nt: TGCAGCGTACAGGGGGCGGGAGGCTACACCTTC
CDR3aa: CSVQGAGGYTF

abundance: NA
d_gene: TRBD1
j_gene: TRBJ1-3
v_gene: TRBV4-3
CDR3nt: TGCGCCAGCAGCCAAGGAACAGGGGCATTCTCTGGAAACACCATATATTTT
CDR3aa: CASSQGTGAFSGNTIYF

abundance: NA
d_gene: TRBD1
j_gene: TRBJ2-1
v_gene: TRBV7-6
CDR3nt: TGTGCCAGCAGCCCGACAGGGGGGGAAAATGAGCAGTTCTTC
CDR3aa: CASSPTGGENEQFF

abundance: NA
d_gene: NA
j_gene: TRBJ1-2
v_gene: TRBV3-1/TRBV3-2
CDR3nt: TGTGCCAGCAGAACCCGTGGGGCGGCTAACTATGGCTACACCTTC
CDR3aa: CASRTRGAANYGYTF